The 30 T cell receptor beta chains listed next were all sequenced from one sample in a study of somatic mutations in cytotoxic T cells in rheumatoid arthritis. Here immunoSEQ multiplex PCR was the method, and the copy in TCRdb shows in-frame clones only, minus some. Here the sample spans some 38,000 clones, roughly 80% being singletons. Material for sequencing was CD8+ T cells sorted from blood. All receptors come from a man aged 40-49 years in good health.

This clone was detected only once. This rearrangement joins TRBV28 to TRBJ2-7; TRBD2 agrees at 11 bases. Germline V lookup: CDR1 MDHEN, CDR2 SYDVKM. V gave up 6 bases and J gave up 2 bases; unmatched junction bases: 6. This CDR3 has 15 residues. CDR3 in amino acids: CASSNFSGRAYEQYF. As DNA, the CDR3 is TGTGCCAGCAGCAACTTTAGCGGGAGGGCCTACGAGCAGTACTTC.

The V gene is TRBV6-4, the J gene TRBJ1-1; D call uncertain. This CDR3 region has 13 residues. Deletions cut 6 bases from V and 2 bases from J, with 10 bases between. Germline CDR1 MRHNA, CDR2 SNTAGT. CDR3 sequence reads: CASSADGNTEAFF. CDR3 in DNA: TGTGCCAGCAGCGCGGATGGAAACACTGAAGCTTTCTTT.

V is TRBV5-5 and J is TRBJ2-7; TRBD1 might be the D (6 bases). V was clipped by 5 bases and J by 1 base, with 16 bases between them. Germline loops: CDR1 SGHKS, CDR2 YYEKEE (reference sequence). This CDR3 has 15 residues. The DNA for the CDR3 is TGTGCCAGCAGTAAAGACAGGTTTCCTTCCTACGAGCAGTACTTC. Its protein product is CASSKDRFPSYEQYF.

This clone has only a few counts. The gene calls are TRBV30 and TRBJ2-7, with D possibly TRBD1 on 5 matching bases. This CDR3 is built from 12 residues. Germline CDR1 GTSNPN, CDR2 SVGIG (reference sequence). V was pared by 7 bases and J by 3 bases, with 13 bases between. In DNA form, the CDR3 reads TGTGCCTTGACCTGGGGCCGCTACGAGCAGTACTTC. Translated: CALTWGRYEQYF.

The V gene is TRBV27, the J gene TRBJ1-2; D is ambiguous. In germline, CDR1 is MNHEY, CDR2 SMNVEV (reference sequence). Trimming shortened V by 9 bases and J by 4 bases, and 15 bases separated the two germline ends. CDR3 length: 13 amino acids. The CDR3 DNA reads TGTGCCAGTACCCTCGGGCTGGGCTATGGCTACACCTTC. Its protein is CASTLGLGYGYTF.

J is TRBJ2-1 and V is TRBV6-4; TRBD2 aligns across 15 bases. The V gene end was trimmed by 6 bases and the J gene end by 8 bases; junction bases not matched to a gene: 8. The CDR3 consists of 16 residues. CDR1 MRHNA and CDR2 SNTAGT come from the germline V gene. CDR3 nucleotide sequence: TGTGCCAGCAGCCTCCGGACTAGCGGGAGGGAGGATGAGCAGTTCTTC. This gives the protein CASSLRTSGREDEQFF.

This clone was seen a single time. The CDR3 spells CASIFSDEQFF. The CDR3 nucleotides read TGCGCCAGCATCTTTAGCGATGAGCAGTTCTTC. The rearrangement uses TRBV10-2 and TRBJ2-1, with D perhaps matching TRBD2 (5 bases). The germline V gene encodes CDR1 WSHSY and CDR2 SAAADI. The ends were cut back, 7 bases at V and 8 bases at J, with 9 bases in the middle. The CDR3 sequence is 11 residues long.

The V gene is TRBV6-4, the J gene TRBJ2-2, with 16 nucleotides matching TRBD2. Trimming cost V 2 bases and J 0 bases; bases outside gene matches: 0. CDR3 length: 18 residues. The germline CDR1 and CDR2 sequences are MRHNA and SNTAGT. The CDR3 region has the DNA TGTGCCAGCAGTGACGGGACTAGCGGGAGGGCGAACACCGGGGAGCTGTTTTTT. Encoded protein: CASSDGTSGRANTGELFF.

This clone was found a few times. The chain joins TRBV7-9 to TRBJ1-4; D is undetermined. Germline V lookup: CDR1 SEHNR, CDR2 FQNEAQ (reference sequence). Trimming stripped 5 bases from V and 6 bases from J, with 19 bases between. The CDR3 spans 16 residues. In DNA form, the CDR3 reads TGTGCCAGCAGCCCAGAGGTCTGGGTTGAGGATGAAAAACTGTTTTTT. Its translation: CASSPEVWVEDEKLFF.

The table lists this clone with a few counts. This chain connects TRBV14 to TRBJ2-7; 10 nucleotides agree with TRBD2. This CDR3 region has 16 residues. V was pared by 4 bases and J by 1 base, with 7 bases of the junction left unmatched. Looked up from germline, CDR1 is SGHDN and CDR2 is FVKESK. CDR3 sequence reads: CASSRTGTSASYEQYF. The DNA of the CDR3 is TGTGCCAGCAGCCGAACCGGGACTAGCGCGTCCTACGAGCAGTACTTC.

V gene TRBV7-6 combines with J gene TRBJ2-5; 7 nucleotides line up with TRBD2. The CDR3 is made up of 18 amino acids. Germline loops: CDR1 SGHVS, CDR2 FNYEAQ. The V segment lost 4 bases and the J segment 2 bases; nucleotides outside the gene matches: 16. The CDR3 sequence: CASSSPLWREQSQETQYF. The CDR3 DNA reads as TGTGCCAGCAGCTCCCCCCTCTGGCGGGAGCAGTCTCAAGAGACCCAGTACTTC.

This chain joins TRBV27 and TRBJ2-1; TRBD1 agrees at 8 bases. Germline V gene data show CDR1 as MNHEY and CDR2 as SMNVEV (reference sequence). The CDR3 totals 16 residues. The ends lost 4 bases at V and 8 bases at J; junction bases unmatched: 13. CDR3: CASSSQGVLRVDEQFF. DNA for the CDR3: TGTGCCAGCAGTTCACAGGGGGTGCTCCGTGTGGATGAGCAGTTCTTC.

CDR3 region: CASSVQSSGNTIYF. The CDR3 DNA reads as TGCGCCAGCAGTGTACAGAGCTCTGGAAACACCATATATTTT. This chain uses TRBV10-1 with TRBJ1-3; no definite D call. Germline CDR1 WNHNN, CDR2 SYGVQD (reference sequence). This CDR3 is built from 14 residues. Trimming took 4 bases from V and 0 from J, leaving 7 bases between them.

V and J are TRBV2 and TRBJ1-4, with unresolved D. This CDR3 has 15 residues. The germline V and J ends were trimmed by 7 bases and 0 bases, with 12 bases remaining between them. Germline-derived CDR1 and CDR2 are SNHLY and FYNNEI. The CDR3 coding sequence is TGTGCCAGCACTATTGGAGTTACAACTAATGAAAAACTGTTTTTT. It translates to CASTIGVTTNEKLFF.

The chain has TRBV7-9 and TRBJ1-5, with D unclear. The V gene's germline CDR1 is SEHNR and CDR2 FQNEAQ (reference sequence). This CDR3 comprises 13 residues. Trimming took off 4 bases at V and 7 bases at J, with 11 bases between the two ends. CDR3 DNA sequence: TGTGCCAGCAGCTCAGGAGGAATCCAGCCCCAGCATTTT. This encodes CASSSGGIQPQHF.

The gene calls are TRBV5-4 and TRBJ1-4; D possibly corresponds to TRBD1 (5 bases). The CDR3 spans 13 residues. V was shortened by 5 bases and J by 3 bases, with 8 bases between the two germline ends. Looked up from germline, CDR1 is SGHNT and CDR2 is YYREEE (reference sequence). The CDR3 is CASRDRPNEKLFF. The DNA of the CDR3 is TGTGCCAGCAGAGACAGACCTAATGAAAAACTGTTTTTT.

In DNA form, the CDR3 reads TGCGCCAGCAGCACCCGGGATGAGCAGTTCTTC. This sequence encodes CASSTRDEQFF. J is TRBJ2-1 and V is TRBV4-3; D remains ambiguous. The CDR3 runs 11 residues. With 5 bases removed from V and 8 bases from J, the gap between germline ends came to 7 bases. Germline loops: CDR1 LGHNA, CDR2 YSLEER.

CDR3 protein: CASSQARGPGGEQYF. The CDR3 DNA sequence: TGTGCCAGCAGCCAAGCCAGGGGGCCCGGAGGCGAGCAGTACTTC. The V and J genes are TRBV14 and TRBJ2-7; 8 nucleotides line up with TRBD1. CDR1 and CDR2 (germline): SGHDN, FVKESK. The V segment lost 1 base and the J segment 6 bases; nucleotides outside the gene matches: 8. The CDR3 has 15 amino acids.

V is TRBV5-1 and J is TRBJ1-5; D unresolved. The CDR3 loop spans 15 amino acids. Trimming shortened V by 4 bases and J by 3 bases, and 14 bases separated the two germline ends. Germline-derived CDR1 and CDR2 are SGHRS and YFSETQ. CDR3 in amino acids: CASSLGGQLNQPQHF. CDR3 bases: TGCGCCAGCAGCCTAGGCGGGCAACTCAATCAGCCCCAGCATTTT.

The chain couples TRBV9 to TRBJ1-5; D is unresolved. This CDR3 region has 15 residues. The germline CDR1 and CDR2 sequences are SGDLS and YYNGEE. V was cut by 4 bases and J by 0 bases, with 11 bases left in between. CDR3 in amino acids: CASSPEGSSNQPQHF. The CDR3 nucleotides read TGTGCCAGCAGCCCGGAAGGGAGTAGCAATCAGCCCCAGCATTTT.

This chain uses TRBV5-1 with TRBJ1-1; D remains unclear. The CDR3 is made up of 14 amino acids. V lost 0 bases, J lost 1 base, and 7 bases lay in between. Germline V gene sequence: CDR1 SGHRS, CDR2 YFSETQ. The CDR3 DNA follows: TGCGCCAGCAGCTTGGCGTCAGGGAACACTGAAGCTTTCTTT. It yields the protein CASSLASGNTEAFF.

This clone appeared a few times. V is TRBV6-5 and J is TRBJ2-7; D not resolved. Germline V lookup: CDR1 MNHEY, CDR2 SVGAGI. The CDR3 covers 12 residues. V was pared by 4 bases and J by 0 bases, with 4 bases between. The CDR3 region is CASSSSSYEQYF. As DNA, the CDR3 is TGTGCCAGCAGTTCTAGCTCCTACGAGCAGTACTTC.

The chain has TRBV28 and TRBJ2-2; no reliable D call. CDR1 MDHEN and CDR2 SYDVKM come from the germline V gene. The CDR3 sequence is 14 residues long. V lost 1 base and J lost 2, with 5 bases in between. The CDR3 is CASSLSGNTGELFF. CDR3 sequence (DNA): TGTGCCAGCAGTTTATCAGGAAACACCGGGGAGCTGTTTTTT.

V is TRBV30 and J is TRBJ1-1, with unresolved D. The CDR3 is 14 residues long. Per the germline V gene, CDR1 is GTSNPN and CDR2 is SVGIG (reference sequence). Between the trimmed V and J ends, which lost 7 bases and 6 bases, there was a span of 21 bases. The CDR3 here is CASDPIPGMAEAFF. The CDR3 DNA reads as TGTGCCTCCGACCCAATTCCGGGGATGGCTGAAGCTTTCTTT.

DNA for the CDR3: TGTGCCAGTAGTCTACAATCCTGGAACACTGAAGCTTTCTTT. This translates into CASSLQSWNTEAFF. The chain carries TRBV19 and TRBJ1-1; D uncertain. The germline V and J ends were trimmed by 5 bases and 1 base, with 11 bases remaining between them. This CDR3 region has 14 residues. Per the germline V gene, CDR1 is LNHDA and CDR2 is SQIVND (reference sequence).

J is TRBJ2-6 and V is TRBV28, with 8 bases matching TRBD1. CDR3 size: 17 residues. Germline lookup yields CDR1 MDHEN and CDR2 SYDVKM. V gave up 3 bases and J gave up 3 bases; unmatched junction bases: 7. The CDR3 DNA reads TGTGCCAGCAGTTTTGGGTTTGACAGGGGTGGGGCCAACGTCCTGACTTTC. This codes for CASSFGFDRGGANVLTF. The complete variable domain, with remaining parts taken from reference TRBV28 and TRBJ2-6, reads DVKVTQSSRYLVKRTGEKVFLECVQDMDHENMFWYRQDPGLGLRLIYFSYDVKMKEKGDIPEGYSVSREKKERFSLILESASTNQTSMYLCASSFGFDRGGANVLTFGAGSRLTVL.

The CDR3 bases are TGCAGCGTTGAAGAGGGCGGGATGGTTGAGCAGTTCTTC. The encoded protein is CSVEEGGMVEQFF. The chain joins TRBV29-1 to TRBJ2-1; perhaps TRBD2 as D (6 bases). Germline V lookup: CDR1 SQVTM, CDR2 ANQGSEA. The CDR3 contains 13 residues. The germline V and J ends were trimmed by 0 bases and 9 bases, with 12 bases remaining between them.

This clone occurred once. The chain uses TRBV27 and TRBJ2-5; D call uncertain. V was pared by 4 bases and J by 3 bases, with 12 bases between. The CDR3 contains 14 residues. Germline V gene data show CDR1 as MNHEY and CDR2 as SMNVEV (reference sequence). The CDR3 DNA follows: TGTGCCAGCAGTTATGTCGGTGCGGAAGAGACCCAGTACTTC. Residues: CASSYVGAEETQYF.

This clone appeared once. The J gene is TRBJ1-5, the V gene TRBV15; perhaps TRBD1 as D (6 bases). V was shortened by 6 bases and J by 0 bases, with 12 bases between the two germline ends. Germline V lookup: CDR1 LNHNV, CDR2 YYDKDF (reference sequence). The CDR3 is made up of 15 amino acids. Here the CDR3 DNA reads TGTGCCACCAGTTACGCCAGGGGTAGCAATCAGCCCCAGCATTTT. Translated: CATSYARGSNQPQHF.

This chain uses TRBV5-5 with TRBJ2-7, with a possible D match to TRBD2 (6 bases). Germline V gene sequence: CDR1 SGHKS, CDR2 YYEKEE (reference sequence). Trimming removed 2 bases at V and 1 base at J, with 16 bases between. The CDR3 runs to 16 residues. In nucleotides, the CDR3 is TGTGCCAGCAGCTTTGACCCCGGGGGTTGGTCCTACGAGCAGTACTTC. Translated, it gives CASSFDPGGWSYEQYF. Based on the CDR3 plus reference TRBV5-5 and TRBJ2-7, the full variable domain is DAGVTQSPTHLIKTRGQQVTLRCSPISGHKSVSWYQQVLGQGPQFIFQYYEKEERGRGNFPDRFSARQFPNYSSELNVNALLLGDSALYLCASSFDPGGWSYEQYFGPGTRLTVT.